The 18 T cell receptor beta chains below all came from one sample that was sequenced in a study of cytomegalovirus exposure and HLA in healthy donors (dated by TCRdb to about 2017). The library was prepared using the immunoSEQ multiplex PCR assay. For the multiplex PCR, a mixture combining 60 forward primers for TCR Vbeta segments and 13 reverse primers for TCR Jbeta segments was used. TCRdb mirrors the immuneACCESS table, restricted to in-frame sequences. Some clones are absent from its copies; in checked studies, under half trace to an unresolved V gene, and the reason for the others is unknown. This sample has some 150,000 clones in its table, and about 78% of those were observed once. The ten largest make up about 2.8% of the sample. The source material was PBMCs. These receptors all come from a male donor in good health and CMV-seronegative.

The chain is built from TRBV5-4 and TRBJ2-1; tentatively, D is TRBD2 (6 bases). The CDR3 spans 13 residues. CDR1 and CDR2 (germline): SGHNT, YYREEE (reference sequence). With 0 bases removed from V and 8 bases from J, the gap between germline ends came to 9 bases. The CDR3 sequence is CASSLGGVDEQFF. CDR3 DNA: TGTGCCAGCAGCTTGGGGGGGGTCGATGAGCAGTTCTTC.

The rearrangement uses TRBV5-1 and TRBJ2-2; TRBD2 is a possible D gene (6 bases). V shed 9 bases and J shed 5 bases, with 17 bases lying between them. CDR1 SGHRS and CDR2 YFSETQ come from the germline V gene. This CDR3 region has 14 residues. The CDR3 spells CATRRDSGTGELFF. In DNA, the CDR3 is TGCGCCACAAGGCGGGATAGCGGAACCGGGGAGCTGTTTTTT.

The V call is TRBV7-9, the J call TRBJ1-6; the D gene is possibly TRBD1 (6 bases). Between the trimmed V and J ends, which lost 1 base and 11 bases, there was a span of 9 bases. The CDR3 loop spans 13 amino acids. Germline loops: CDR1 SEHNR, CDR2 FQNEAQ (reference sequence). The CDR3 loop is CASSLDRVTPLHF. The CDR3, as DNA: TGTGCCAGCAGCTTAGACAGGGTGACACCCCTCCACTTT.

The rearrangement uses TRBV7-6 and TRBJ1-2, with D perhaps matching TRBD1 (5 bases). The germline V and J ends were trimmed by 2 bases and 5 bases, with 9 bases remaining between them. The germline V gene encodes CDR1 SGHVS and CDR2 FNYEAQ. CDR3 size: 13 residues. In nucleotides, the CDR3 is TGTGCCAGCAGCTTAAGCGACAGATATGGCTACACCTTC. Amino acid sequence: CASSLSDRYGYTF.

V is TRBV5-4 and J is TRBJ2-1; 7 positions agree with TRBD1. With V trimmed by 0 bases and J by 14 bases, 17 bases remained unmatched. The germline V gene encodes CDR1 SGHNT and CDR2 YYREEE (reference sequence). The CDR3 runs to 16 residues. The CDR3 loop reads CASSLVPKGTDRKEFF. The CDR3 nucleotides read TGTGCCAGCAGCTTGGTTCCTAAGGGGACAGACCGAAAGGAGTTCTTC.

This clone occurred once. CDR3 protein: CASSRVIGSAVYEQYF. DNA for the CDR3: TGTGCCAGCAGTCGGGTAATTGGTAGCGCCGTCTACGAGCAGTACTTC. This sequence joins TRBV27 and TRBJ2-7; D is possibly TRBD2 (5 bases). Per germline, CDR1 MNHEY and CDR2 SMNVEV (reference sequence). V lost 5 bases and J lost 3, with 20 bases in between. The CDR3 has 16 amino acids.

The chain has TRBV21-1 and TRBJ1-1. TRBV21-1 is recorded as a pseudogene. The CDR3 extends over 12 amino acids. The CDR3 DNA is TGTGCCAGCAGCAAAGTCGACTGTGAAGCTTTCTTT. Translating gives CASSKVDCEAFF.

This chain uses TRBV7-2 with TRBJ2-1, with 10 bases identical to TRBD2. V shed 5 bases, J shed 4 bases, and the junction held 14 bases outside the gene matches. The CDR3 contains 18 residues. Germline V gene data show CDR1 as SGHTA and CDR2 as FQGNSA. As DNA, the CDR3 is TGTGCCAGCAGCCCATACGAAGGGCTAGCGGGGGTTTACAATGAGCAGTTCTTC. Protein: CASSPYEGLAGVYNEQFF.

This clone was seen more than once but under ten times. The J gene is TRBJ2-7, the V gene TRBV5-1, with TRBD1 matching over 9 bases. Germline V gene lookup returns CDR1 SGHRS and CDR2 YFSETQ. With 0 bases clipped from V and 4 bases from J, the junction kept 8 bases outside the gene matches. The CDR3 runs 16 residues. The CDR3 loop reads CASSLATGGLVYEQYF. The DNA for the CDR3 is TGCGCCAGCAGCTTGGCCACAGGGGGCTTGGTTTACGAGCAGTACTTC.

This chain connects TRBV9 to TRBJ2-7; 8 bases fit TRBD1. V gave up 2 bases and J gave up 3 bases; unmatched junction bases: 4. Germline-derived CDR1 and CDR2 are SGDLS and YYNGEE. The length of the CDR3 is 14 residues. Here the CDR3 DNA reads TGTGCCAGCAGCGTGGGACAGGCCAACTACGAGCAGTACTTC. Protein product: CASSVGQANYEQYF.

This rearrangement joins TRBV9 to TRBJ2-2; D uncertain. Germline-derived CDR1 and CDR2 are SGDLS and YYNGEE. Trimming removed 4 bases at V and 6 bases at J, with 16 bases between. The CDR3 runs to 15 residues. CDR3 sequence (DNA): TGTGCCAGCAGCCCCCGGGTTTCTCCTTCCGGGGAGCTGTTTTTT. This sequence encodes CASSPRVSPSGELFF. The full variable domain, its missing parts supplied by reference TRBV9 and TRBJ2-2, is DSGVTQTPKHLITATGQRVTLRCSPRSGDLSVYWYQQSLDQGLQFLIQYYNGEERAKGNILERFSAQQFPDLHSELNLSSLELGDSALYFCASSPRVSPSGELFFGEGSRLTVL.

The rearrangement uses TRBV10-3 and TRBJ2-7; 11 positions agree with TRBD2. The germline CDR1 and CDR2 sequences are ENHRY and SYGVKD. Unmatched junction bases numbered 11, after V lost 3 bases and J lost 4 bases. The CDR3 spans 17 residues. CDR3 region: CAISDHSSTSGVYEQYF. CDR3 DNA sequence: TGTGCCATCAGTGACCACTCGTCGACTAGCGGGGTTTACGAGCAGTACTTC.

The V gene is TRBV6-7, the J gene TRBJ2-1; 7 nucleotides align to TRBD2. TRBV6-7 is an ORF, with its function uncertain. After removal of 0 bases from V and 5 bases from J, the junction contained 13 bases not matched to a gene. This CDR3 has 18 residues. CDR3: CASSYSGLDGRTNNEQFF. The CDR3, as DNA: TGTGCCAGCAGTTACTCCGGTCTCGACGGGAGGACTAACAATGAGCAGTTCTTC.

The chain combines TRBV5-4 with TRBJ1-2; D is unresolved. The germline V and J ends were trimmed by 0 bases and 2 bases, with 5 bases remaining between them. The CDR3 is 13 amino acids. Looked up from germline, CDR1 is SGHNT and CDR2 is YYREEE (reference sequence). The chain's CDR3 is CASSLGTNYGYTF. CDR3 bases: TGTGCCAGCAGCTTGGGAACAAACTATGGCTACACCTTC.

J is TRBJ1-3 and V is TRBV5-1; tentative D call: TRBD1 (6 bases). The ends were cut back, 1 base at V and 0 bases at J, with 11 bases in the middle. The V gene's germline CDR1 is SGHRS and CDR2 YFSETQ. This CDR3 contains 16 residues. CDR3 nucleotides: TGCGCCAGCAGCTTGCGCAGGGGCGTCTCTGGAAACACCATATATTTT. Translating gives CASSLRRGVSGNTIYF.

The rearrangement links TRBV4-1 to TRBJ2-7; D not certain. Trimming cost V 2 bases and J 3 bases, with 5 bases left between them. The CDR3 is made up of 12 amino acids. Germline V gene lookup returns CDR1 MGHRA and CDR2 YSYEKL. The CDR3 spells CASSQNSYEQYF. CDR3 bases: TGCGCCAGCAGCCAAAACAGCTACGAGCAGTACTTC.

The V call is TRBV5-4, the J call TRBJ1-1; a weak D match, TRBD1 (6 bases). V lost 2 bases, J lost 11 bases, and 22 bases lay in between. CDR1 is SGHNT and CDR2 is YYREEE in the germline V gene (reference sequence). This CDR3 has 15 residues. This CDR3 reads CASSLESGGGVGAFF. The DNA for the CDR3 is TGTGCCAGCAGCTTAGAAAGTGGGGGGGGCGTCGGCGCTTTCTTT.

This chain links TRBV28 with TRBJ1-2; 7 bases agree with TRBD1. CDR1 is MDHEN, CDR2 SYDVKM, per germline. The ends lost 3 bases at V and 2 bases at J; junction bases unmatched: 12. This CDR3 has 17 amino acids. The CDR3 nucleotides read TGTGCCAGCAGTTTCCCAGTGGGACAGAGCGCGAACTATGGCTACACCTTC. As protein: CASSFPVGQSANYGYTF.